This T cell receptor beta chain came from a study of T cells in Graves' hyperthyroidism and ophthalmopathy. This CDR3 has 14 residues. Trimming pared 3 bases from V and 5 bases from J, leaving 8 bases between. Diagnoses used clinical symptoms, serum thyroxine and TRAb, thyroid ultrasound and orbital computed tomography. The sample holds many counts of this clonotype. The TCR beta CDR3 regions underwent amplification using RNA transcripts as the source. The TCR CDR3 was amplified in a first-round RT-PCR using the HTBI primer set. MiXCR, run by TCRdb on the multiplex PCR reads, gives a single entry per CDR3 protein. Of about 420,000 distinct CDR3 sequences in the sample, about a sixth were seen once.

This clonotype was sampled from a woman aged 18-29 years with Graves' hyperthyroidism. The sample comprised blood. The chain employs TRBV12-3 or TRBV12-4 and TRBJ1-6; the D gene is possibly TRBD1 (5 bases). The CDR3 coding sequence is TGTGCCAGCAGTTTGGGACGGGATAATTCACCCCTCCACTTT. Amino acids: CASSLGRDNSPLHF.